The T cell receptor (beta chain) under discussion was sequenced for a study of cytomegalovirus exposure and HLA in healthy donors. PCR involved 60 Vbeta and 13 Jbeta primers. Assay: immunoSEQ multiplex PCR; the TCRdb copy retains only in-frame clones and omits some. The repertoire holds under 150,000 clones, around 85% seen once, with over 1.5% in the top ten. The TCR was taken from a boy aged 5-17 years in good health and CMV-seronegative. The material sequenced was PBMCs.

Here the CDR3 reads CASSAGRTSYNSPLHF. DNA of the CDR3: TGTGCCAGCAGCGCGGGACGCACTAGCTATAATTCACCCCTCCACTTT. The chain has TRBV7-2 and TRBJ1-6; a weak D match, TRBD1 (5 bases). The ends were cut back, 5 bases at V and 3 bases at J, with 14 bases in the middle. The CDR3 has 16 amino acids. Germline assignment: CDR1 SGHTA and CDR2 FQGNSA.